The clone carrying this TCR beta chain was counted only a few times. This specimen comes from a study of T and B cells in COVID-19 patients. Each TRB amplification used roughly 220-550 ng of genomic DNA from blood. Multiplex PCR with BIOMED2 TRB-A/B primer pools amplified TRB rearrangements. TCRdb reanalysed the multiplex PCR reads using MiXCR and keeps one entry per CDR3 protein. The repertoire includes 5,300 or so distinct CDR3 sequences, less than 35% of them detected once, and about 40% sits in the top ten. V trimming: 3 bases; J trimming: 0 bases; junction bases outside the gene matches: 5. Germline CDR1 KGHSH, CDR2 LQKENI. The CDR3 runs to 16 residues.

This TCR derives from a human donor with active COVID-19. The donor label of this sample is uncertain. The rearrangement links TRBV18 to TRBJ2-3, with TRBD2 matching over 8 bases. Source material: blood. The CDR3 here is CASSPIGGGSTDTQYF. DNA of the CDR3: TGTGCCAGCTCACCCATCGGGGGGGGGAGCACAGATACGCAGTATTTT.